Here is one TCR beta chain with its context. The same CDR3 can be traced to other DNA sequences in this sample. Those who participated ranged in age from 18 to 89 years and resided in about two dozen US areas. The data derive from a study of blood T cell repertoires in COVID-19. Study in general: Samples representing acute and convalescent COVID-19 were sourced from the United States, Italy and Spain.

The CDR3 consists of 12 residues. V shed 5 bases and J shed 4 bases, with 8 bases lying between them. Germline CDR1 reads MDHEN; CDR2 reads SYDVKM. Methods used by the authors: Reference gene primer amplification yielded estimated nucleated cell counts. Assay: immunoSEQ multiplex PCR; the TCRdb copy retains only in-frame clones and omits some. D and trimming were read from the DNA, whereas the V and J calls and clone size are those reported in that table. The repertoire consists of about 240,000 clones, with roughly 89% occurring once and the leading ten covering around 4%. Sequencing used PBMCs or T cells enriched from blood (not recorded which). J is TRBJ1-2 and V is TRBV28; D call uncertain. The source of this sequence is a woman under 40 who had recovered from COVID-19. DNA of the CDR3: TGTGCCAGCAGTCCCGGGAGCTATGGCTACACCTTC. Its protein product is CASSPGSYGYTF.